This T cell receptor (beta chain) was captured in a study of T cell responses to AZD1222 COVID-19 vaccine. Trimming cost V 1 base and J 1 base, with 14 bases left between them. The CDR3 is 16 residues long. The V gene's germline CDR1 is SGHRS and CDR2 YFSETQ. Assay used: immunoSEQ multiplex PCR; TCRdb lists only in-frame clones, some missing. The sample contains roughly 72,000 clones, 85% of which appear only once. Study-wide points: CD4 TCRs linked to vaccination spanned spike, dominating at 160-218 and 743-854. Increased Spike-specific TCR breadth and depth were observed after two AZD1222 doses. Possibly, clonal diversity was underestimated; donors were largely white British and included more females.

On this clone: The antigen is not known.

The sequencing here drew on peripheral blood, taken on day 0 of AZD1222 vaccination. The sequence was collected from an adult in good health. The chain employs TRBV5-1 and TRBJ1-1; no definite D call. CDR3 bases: TGCGCCAGCAGCTTGCTTTCCTCCGGGAGGAACACTGAAGCTTTCTTT. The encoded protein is CASSLLSSGRNTEAFF.